This T cell receptor beta chain was found in a study of cytomegalovirus exposure and HLA in healthy donors. Findings of the study overall: Within an earlier analysis, most TCR beta V segments proved productive either about 87% or about 30% of the time.

V was trimmed by 5 bases and J by 7 bases, leaving 16 bases between them. The CDR3 has 14 residues. Germline V CDR1 and CDR2: MDHEN, SYDVKM. Details on this clone: Its matching antigen is unknown.

PCR used 60 Vbeta primers and 13 Jbeta primers. Profiling relied on immunoSEQ multiplex PCR, and the TCRdb table lists in-frame clones only, not all of them. The sample records about 170,000 clones, 70% to 80% being singletons. V gene TRBV28 combines with J gene TRBJ2-3; perhaps TRBD2 as D (6 bases). This TCR came from a woman aged 30 to 39 in good health and CMV-seropositive. Sequenced input: PBMCs. Written as DNA, the CDR3 is TGTGCCAGCAGTCCCGGGACTCCCCCCAATACGCAGTATTTT. Translated, it gives CASSPGTPPNTQYF. Complete variable domain (other parts from reference TRBV28 and TRBJ2-3): DVKVTQSSRYLVKRTGEKVFLECVQDMDHENMFWYRQDPGLGLRLIYFSYDVKMKEKGDIPEGYSVSREKKERFSLILESASTNQTSMYLCASSPGTPPNTQYFGPGTRLTVL.